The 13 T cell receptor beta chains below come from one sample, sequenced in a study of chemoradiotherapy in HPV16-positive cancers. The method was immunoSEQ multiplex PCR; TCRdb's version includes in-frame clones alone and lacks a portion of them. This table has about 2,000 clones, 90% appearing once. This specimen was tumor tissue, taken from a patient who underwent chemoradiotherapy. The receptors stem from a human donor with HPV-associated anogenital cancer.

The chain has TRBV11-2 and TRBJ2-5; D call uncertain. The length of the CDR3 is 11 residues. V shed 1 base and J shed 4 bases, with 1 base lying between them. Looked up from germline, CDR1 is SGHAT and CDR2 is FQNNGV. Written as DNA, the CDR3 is TGTGCCAGCAGCTTAGGAGAGACCCAGTACTTC. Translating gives CASSLGETQYF. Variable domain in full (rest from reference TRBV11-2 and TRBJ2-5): EAGVAQSPRYKIIEKRQSVAFWCNPISGHATLYWYQQILGQGPKLLIQFQNNGVVDDSQLPKDRFSAERLKGVDSTLKIQPAKLEDSAVYLCASSLGETQYFGPGTRLLVL.

The CDR3 protein is CASSLSGSQVEQYF. The CDR3 nucleotides are TGTGCCAGCAGCCTAAGCGGGAGTCAGGTCGAGCAGTACTTC. The V and J genes are TRBV7-9 and TRBJ2-7; 8 positions match TRBD2. This CDR3 contains 14 residues. V shed 5 bases and J 6 bases; nucleotides not matched to a gene: 9. Germline V gives CDR1 SEHNR, CDR2 FQNEAQ (reference sequence).

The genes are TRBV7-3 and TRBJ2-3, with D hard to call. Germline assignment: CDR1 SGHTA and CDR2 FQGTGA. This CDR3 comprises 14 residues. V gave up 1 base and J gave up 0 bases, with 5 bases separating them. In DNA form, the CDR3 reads TGTGCCAGCAGCTTAAGTCTAAGCACAGATACGCAGTATTTT. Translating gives CASSLSLSTDTQYF. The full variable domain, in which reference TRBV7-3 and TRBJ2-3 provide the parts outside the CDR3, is GAGVSQTPSNKVTEKGKYVELRCDPISGHTALYWYRQSLGQGPEFLIYFQGTGAADDSGLPNDRFFAVRPEGSVSTLKIQRTERGDSAVYLCASSLSLSTDTQYFGPGTRLTVL.

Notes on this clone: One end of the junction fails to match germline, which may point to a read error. CDR3 DNA sequence: TGTGCCAGCTCTGAGCAGGGGCCGTTAGACTTC. Amino acid sequence: CASSEQGPLDF. The chain carries TRBV7-9 and TRBJ2-7; tentative D call: TRBD1 (6 bases). The length of the CDR3 is 11 residues. The V gene's germline CDR1 is SEHNR and CDR2 FQNEAQ (reference sequence).

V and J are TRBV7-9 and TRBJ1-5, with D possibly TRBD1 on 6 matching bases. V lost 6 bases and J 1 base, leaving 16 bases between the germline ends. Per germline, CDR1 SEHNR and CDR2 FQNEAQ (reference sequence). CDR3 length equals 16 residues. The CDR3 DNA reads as TGTGCCAGCAGGGTCACAGGGCCTTTCAGCAATCAGCCCCAGCATTTT. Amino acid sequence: CASRVTGPFSNQPQHF.

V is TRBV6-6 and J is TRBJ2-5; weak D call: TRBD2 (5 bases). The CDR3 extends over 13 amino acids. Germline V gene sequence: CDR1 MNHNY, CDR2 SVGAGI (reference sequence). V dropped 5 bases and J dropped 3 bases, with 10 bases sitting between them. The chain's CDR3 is CASSGFGEETQYF. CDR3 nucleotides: TGTGCCAGCAGTGGCTTCGGGGAAGAGACCCAGTACTTC.

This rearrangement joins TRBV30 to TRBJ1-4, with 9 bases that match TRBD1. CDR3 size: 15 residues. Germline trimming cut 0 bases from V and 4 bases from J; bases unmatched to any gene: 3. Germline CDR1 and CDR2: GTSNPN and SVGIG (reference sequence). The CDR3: CAWSVQGANNEKLFF. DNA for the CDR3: TGTGCCTGGAGTGTACAGGGGGCTAATAATGAAAAACTGTTTTTT.

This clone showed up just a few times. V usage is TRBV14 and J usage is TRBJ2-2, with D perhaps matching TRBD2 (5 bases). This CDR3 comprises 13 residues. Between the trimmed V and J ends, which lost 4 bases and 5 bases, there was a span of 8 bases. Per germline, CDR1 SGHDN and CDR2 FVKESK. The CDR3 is CASSLSGTGELFF. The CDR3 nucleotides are TGTGCCAGCAGCCTTTCGGGGACCGGGGAGCTGTTTTTT.

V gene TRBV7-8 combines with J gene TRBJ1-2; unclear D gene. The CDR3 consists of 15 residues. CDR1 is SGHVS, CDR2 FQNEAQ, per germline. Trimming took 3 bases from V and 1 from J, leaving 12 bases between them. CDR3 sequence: CASSFHPFFNYGYTF. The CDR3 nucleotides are TGTGCCAGCAGCTTTCACCCCTTCTTTAACTATGGCTACACCTTC.

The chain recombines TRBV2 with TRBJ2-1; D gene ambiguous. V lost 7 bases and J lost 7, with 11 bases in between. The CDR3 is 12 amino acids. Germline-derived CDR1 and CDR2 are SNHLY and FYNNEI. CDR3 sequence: CASKTDLNEQFF. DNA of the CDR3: TGTGCCAGCAAGACGGACCTAAATGAGCAGTTCTTC.

CDR3 sequence reads: CASSPGFPMNTEAFF. CDR3 sequence (DNA): TGTGCCAGTAGCCCGGGATTTCCCATGAACACTGAAGCTTTCTTT. This chain connects TRBV19 to TRBJ1-1, with D unresolved. The CDR3 spans 15 residues. The V gene's germline CDR1 is LNHDA and CDR2 SQIVND (reference sequence). Trimming cost V 6 bases and J 0 bases, with 14 bases left between them. Full variable domain (missing parts from reference TRBV19 and TRBJ1-1): DGGITQSPKYLFRKEGQNVTLSCEQNLNHDAMYWYRQDPGQGLRLIYYSQIVNDFQKGDIAEGYSVSREKKESFPLTVTSAQKNPTAFYLCASSPGFPMNTEAFFGQGTRLTVV.

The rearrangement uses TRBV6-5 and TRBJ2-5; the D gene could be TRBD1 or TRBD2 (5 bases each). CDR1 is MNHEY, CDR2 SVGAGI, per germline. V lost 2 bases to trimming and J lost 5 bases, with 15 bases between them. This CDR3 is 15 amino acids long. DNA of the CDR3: TGTGCCAGCAGTTACGCGAACGGGGCGCGGGAGACCCAGTACTTC. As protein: CASSYANGARETQYF.

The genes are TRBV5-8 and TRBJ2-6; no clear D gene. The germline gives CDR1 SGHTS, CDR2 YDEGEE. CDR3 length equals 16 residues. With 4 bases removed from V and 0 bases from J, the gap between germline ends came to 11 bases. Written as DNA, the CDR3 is TGTGCCAGCAGCCTCCTACTGCACTCTGGGGCCAACGTCCTGACTTTC. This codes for CASSLLLHSGANVLTF.